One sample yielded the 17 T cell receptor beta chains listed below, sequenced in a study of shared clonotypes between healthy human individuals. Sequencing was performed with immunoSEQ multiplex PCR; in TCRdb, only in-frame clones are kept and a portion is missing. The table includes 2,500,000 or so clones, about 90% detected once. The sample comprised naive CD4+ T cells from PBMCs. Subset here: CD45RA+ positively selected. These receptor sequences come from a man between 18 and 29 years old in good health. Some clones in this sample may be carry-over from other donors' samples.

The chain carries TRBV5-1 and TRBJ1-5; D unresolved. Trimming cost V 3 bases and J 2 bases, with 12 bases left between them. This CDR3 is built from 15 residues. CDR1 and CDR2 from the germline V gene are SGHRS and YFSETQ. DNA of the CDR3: TGCGCCAGCAGCTGGGAGGGTACGCGCAATCAGCCCCAGCATTTT. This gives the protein CASSWEGTRNQPQHF.

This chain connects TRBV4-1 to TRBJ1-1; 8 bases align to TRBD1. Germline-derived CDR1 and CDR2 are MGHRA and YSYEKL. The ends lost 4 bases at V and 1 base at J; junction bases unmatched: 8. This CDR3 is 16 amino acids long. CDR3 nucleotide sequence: TGCGCCAGCAGCCGCGGGACAGGAGCTAAGAACACTGAAGCTTTCTTT. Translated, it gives CASSRGTGAKNTEAFF.

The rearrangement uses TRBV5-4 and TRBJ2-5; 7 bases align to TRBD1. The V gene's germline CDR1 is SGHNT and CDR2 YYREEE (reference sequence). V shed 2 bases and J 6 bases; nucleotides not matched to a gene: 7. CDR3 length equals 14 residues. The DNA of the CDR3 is TGTGCCAGCAGCTTTAGAACAGGGGAGAAGACCCAGTACTTC. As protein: CASSFRTGEKTQYF.

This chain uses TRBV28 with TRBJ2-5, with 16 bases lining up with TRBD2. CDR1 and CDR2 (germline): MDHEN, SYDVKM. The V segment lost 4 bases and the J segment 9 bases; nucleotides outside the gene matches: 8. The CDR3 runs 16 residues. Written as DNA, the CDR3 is TGTGCCAGCAGTTGGGGACTAGCGGGGGGGCGTTTGGCCCAGTACTTC. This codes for CASSWGLAGGRLAQYF.

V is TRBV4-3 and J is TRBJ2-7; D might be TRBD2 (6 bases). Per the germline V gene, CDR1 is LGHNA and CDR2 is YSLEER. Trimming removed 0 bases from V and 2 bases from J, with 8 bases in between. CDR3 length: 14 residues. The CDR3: CASSQEGGPYEQYF. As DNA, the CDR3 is TGCGCCAGCAGCCAAGAGGGAGGCCCCTACGAGCAGTACTTC.

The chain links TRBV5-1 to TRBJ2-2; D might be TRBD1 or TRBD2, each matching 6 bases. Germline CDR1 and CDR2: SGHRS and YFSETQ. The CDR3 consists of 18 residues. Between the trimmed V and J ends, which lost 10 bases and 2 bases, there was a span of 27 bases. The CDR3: CASNRGGGGDLNTGELFF. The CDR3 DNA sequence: TGCGCCTCTAATCGGGGAGGAGGGGGTGATCTCAACACCGGGGAGCTGTTTTTT.

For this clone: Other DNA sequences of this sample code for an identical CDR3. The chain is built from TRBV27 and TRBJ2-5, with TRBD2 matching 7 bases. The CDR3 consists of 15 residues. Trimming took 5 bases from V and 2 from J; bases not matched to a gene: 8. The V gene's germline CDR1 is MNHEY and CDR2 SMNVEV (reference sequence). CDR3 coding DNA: TGTGCCAGCAGTCCCGGGACTACCTTACAAGAGACCCAGTACTTC. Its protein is CASSPGTTLQETQYF.

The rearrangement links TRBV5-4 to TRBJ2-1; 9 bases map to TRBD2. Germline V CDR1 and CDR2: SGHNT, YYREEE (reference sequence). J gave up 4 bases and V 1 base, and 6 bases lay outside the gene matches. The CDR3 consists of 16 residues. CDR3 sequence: CASSLSLAGEYNEQFF. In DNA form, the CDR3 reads TGTGCCAGCAGCTTGTCCTTAGCGGGAGAGTACAATGAGCAGTTCTTC.

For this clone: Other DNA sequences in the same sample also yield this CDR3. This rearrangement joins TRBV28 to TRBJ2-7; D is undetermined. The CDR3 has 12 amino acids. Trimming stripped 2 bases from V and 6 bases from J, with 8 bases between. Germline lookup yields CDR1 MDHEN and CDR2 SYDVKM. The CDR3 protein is CASSLVTGEQYF. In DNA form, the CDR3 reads TGTGCCAGCAGTTTAGTAACGGGCGAGCAGTACTTC.

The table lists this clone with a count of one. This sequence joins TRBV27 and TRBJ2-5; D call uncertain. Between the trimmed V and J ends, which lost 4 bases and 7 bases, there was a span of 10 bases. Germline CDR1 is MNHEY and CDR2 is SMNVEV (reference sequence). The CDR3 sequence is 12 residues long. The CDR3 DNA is TGTGCCAGCAGTTCCCCGAGTGGGACCCAGTACTTC. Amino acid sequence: CASSSPSGTQYF.

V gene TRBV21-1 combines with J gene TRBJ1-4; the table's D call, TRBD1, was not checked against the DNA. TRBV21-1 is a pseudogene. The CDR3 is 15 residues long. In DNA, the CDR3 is TGTGCCAGCAGCAAAGGAGGCAGGGGGCATGAAAAACTGTTTTTT. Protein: CASSKGGRGHEKLFF.

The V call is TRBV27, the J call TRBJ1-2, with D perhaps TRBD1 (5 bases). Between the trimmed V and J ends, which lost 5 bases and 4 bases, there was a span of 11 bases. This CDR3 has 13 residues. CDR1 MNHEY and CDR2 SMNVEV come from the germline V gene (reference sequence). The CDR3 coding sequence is TGTGCCAGCAGTACGACAGCGTCCTATGGCTACACCTTC. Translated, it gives CASSTTASYGYTF.

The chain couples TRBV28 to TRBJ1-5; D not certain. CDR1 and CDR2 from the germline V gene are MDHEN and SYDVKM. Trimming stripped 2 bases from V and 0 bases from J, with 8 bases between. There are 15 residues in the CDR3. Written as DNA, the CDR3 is TGTGCCAGCAGTTTACCAGGTTCTAGCAATCAGCCCCAGCATTTT. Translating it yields CASSLPGSSNQPQHF. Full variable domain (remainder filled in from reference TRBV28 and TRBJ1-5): DVKVTQSSRYLVKRTGEKVFLECVQDMDHENMFWYRQDPGLGLRLIYFSYDVKMKEKGDIPEGYSVSREKKERFSLILESASTNQTSMYLCASSLPGSSNQPQHFGDGTRLSIL.

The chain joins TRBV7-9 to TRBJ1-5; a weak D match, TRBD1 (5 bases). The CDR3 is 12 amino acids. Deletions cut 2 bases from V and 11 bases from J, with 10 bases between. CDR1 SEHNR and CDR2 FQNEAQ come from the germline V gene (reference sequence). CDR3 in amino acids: CASSLQSGTQHF. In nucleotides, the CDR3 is TGTGCCAGCAGCTTACAATCAGGGACCCAGCATTTT.

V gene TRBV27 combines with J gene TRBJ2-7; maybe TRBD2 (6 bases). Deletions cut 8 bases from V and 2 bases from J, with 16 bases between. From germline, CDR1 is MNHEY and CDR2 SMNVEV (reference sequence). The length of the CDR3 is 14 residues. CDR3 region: CASPRVAETYEQYF. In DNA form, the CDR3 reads TGTGCCAGCCCGAGGGTAGCGGAAACCTACGAGCAGTACTTC.

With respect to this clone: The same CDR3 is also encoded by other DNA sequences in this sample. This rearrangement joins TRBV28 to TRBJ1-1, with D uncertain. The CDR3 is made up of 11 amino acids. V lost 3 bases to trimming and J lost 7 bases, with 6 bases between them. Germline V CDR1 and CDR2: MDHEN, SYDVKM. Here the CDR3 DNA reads TGTGCCAGCAGTTTGGCAGGTGAAGCTTTCTTT. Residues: CASSLAGEAFF.

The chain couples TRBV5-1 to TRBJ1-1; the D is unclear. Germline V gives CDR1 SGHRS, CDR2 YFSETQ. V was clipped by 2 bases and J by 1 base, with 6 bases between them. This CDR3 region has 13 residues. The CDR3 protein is CASSFIGNTEAFF. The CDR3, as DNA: TGCGCCAGCAGCTTTATAGGGAACACTGAAGCTTTCTTT.